This passage covers 28 T cell receptor beta chains from one sample sequenced in a study of control samples from healthy donors and cancer patients. Profiling relied on immunoSEQ multiplex PCR, and the TCRdb table lists in-frame clones only, not all of them. The data hold 150,000 to 200,000 clones, with around 90% observed a single time. Sequencing was performed on blood. These receptors all come from a woman aged 25 to 45 in good health.

This rearrangement joins TRBV27 to TRBJ2-2; D remains unclear. The CDR3 is 15 residues long. In germline, CDR1 is MNHEY, CDR2 SMNVEV (reference sequence). The V gene lost 7 bases and the J gene lost 1 base, with 13 bases spanning the gap. This CDR3 is CASIAPPMNTGELFF. The CDR3 coding sequence is TGTGCCAGCATCGCCCCCCCAATGAACACCGGGGAGCTGTTTTTT.

The V gene is TRBV28, the J gene TRBJ2-7; 8 bases map to TRBD2. Trimming cost V 6 bases and J 4 bases; bases outside gene matches: 8. Germline CDR1 is MDHEN and CDR2 is SYDVKM. The CDR3 consists of 14 residues. The CDR3 protein is CASSHRRGGYEQYF. As DNA, the CDR3 is TGTGCCAGCAGCCATCGCCGGGGGGGGTACGAGCAGTACTTC.

The chain couples TRBV19 to TRBJ2-7, with 11 positions matching TRBD2. Trimming at V came to 8 bases and at J to 6 bases, leaving 9 bases not matched to a gene. Per germline, CDR1 LNHDA and CDR2 SQIVND (reference sequence). The CDR3 covers 14 residues. CDR3 residues: CASSSSGGPLEQYF. The CDR3 DNA follows: TGTGCCAGTTCTTCTAGCGGGGGGCCTCTCGAGCAGTACTTC.

The rearrangement uses TRBV7-9 and TRBJ2-1; D unclear. This CDR3 is 16 amino acids long. The germline V gene has CDR1 SEHNR and CDR2 FQNEAQ (reference sequence). V lost 2 bases, J lost 1 base, and 12 bases lay in between. The CDR3, as DNA: TGTGCCAGCAGCTTATCTCCCGGGCCGTCCTACAATGAGCAGTTCTTC. It translates to CASSLSPGPSYNEQFF.

This chain joins TRBV10-3 and TRBJ1-1; unclear D gene. V was clipped by 3 bases and J by 6 bases, with 8 bases between them. The germline gives CDR1 ENHRY, CDR2 SYGVKD. This CDR3 has 12 amino acids. The CDR3 sequence: CAISDPSSEAFF. Here the CDR3 DNA reads TGTGCCATCAGTGATCCATCATCTGAAGCTTTCTTT.

The chain joins TRBV30 to TRBJ1-1, with D possibly matching TRBD1 (6 bases). The CDR3 runs 11 residues. The germline gives CDR1 GTSNPN, CDR2 SVGIG (reference sequence). V was trimmed by 4 bases and J by 8 bases, leaving 11 bases between them. The CDR3 DNA reads as TGTGCCTGGAACTTGGACAGCGAAGCTTTCTTT. Translated: CAWNLDSEAFF.

The chain uses TRBV4-1 and TRBJ1-1, with D possibly being TRBD1 (6 bases). Germline V gives CDR1 MGHRA, CDR2 YSYEKL. The CDR3 has 11 amino acids. V dropped 8 bases and J dropped 7 bases, with 11 bases sitting between them. Here the CDR3 reads CASSRGGEAFF. The DNA of the CDR3 is TGCGCCAGCTCCCGAGGGGGTGAAGCTTTCTTT.

The chain carries TRBV2 and TRBJ1-2, with D tentatively TRBD1 (6 bases). Germline V lookup: CDR1 SNHLY, CDR2 FYNNEI. Between the trimmed V and J ends, which lost 3 bases and 4 bases, there was a span of 6 bases. The CDR3 covers 12 residues. CDR3 in amino acids: CASSDRGYGYTF. The CDR3 DNA reads as TGTGCCAGCAGTGACAGGGGCTATGGCTACACCTTC.

The chain couples TRBV2 to TRBJ1-2; D not certain. From germline, CDR1 is SNHLY and CDR2 FYNNEI. The CDR3 is 13 amino acids. V was clipped by 5 bases and J by 3 bases, with 10 bases between them. CDR3 amino acids: CASSSDGHYGYTF. The CDR3 DNA reads as TGTGCCAGCAGTTCGGACGGGCACTATGGCTACACCTTC.

The V and J genes are TRBV19 and TRBJ1-1; D remains unclear. Germline V gene lookup returns CDR1 LNHDA and CDR2 SQIVND (reference sequence). Trimming stripped 3 bases from V and 8 bases from J, with 7 bases between. The CDR3 is 11 amino acids. Written as DNA, the CDR3 is TGTGCCAGTAGTATGGCCTCGGAAGCTTTCTTT. Protein product: CASSMASEAFF.

There are a few counts of this clone. This sequence joins TRBV7-8 and TRBJ1-1; unclear D gene. Trimming took 1 base from V and 5 from J, leaving 8 bases between them. Germline loops: CDR1 SGHVS, CDR2 FQNEAQ. The CDR3 loop spans 13 amino acids. The CDR3 reads CASSLGLWTEAFF. The CDR3 bases are TGTGCCAGCAGCTTAGGGTTATGGACTGAAGCTTTCTTT. Full variable domain (missing parts from reference TRBV7-8 and TRBJ1-1): GAGVSQSPRYKVAKRGQDVALRCDPISGHVSLFWYQQALGQGPEFLTYFQNEAQLDKSGLPSDRFFAERPEGSVSTLKIQRTQQEDSAVYLCASSLGLWTEAFFGQGTRLTVV.

The chain uses TRBV7-2 and TRBJ2-7, with D maybe TRBD1 (6 bases). CDR1 and CDR2 (germline): SGHTA, FQGNSA. Trimming took 0 bases from V and 5 from J, leaving 17 bases between them. CDR3 size: 16 residues. The CDR3 region is CASSLAAGKQGHEQYF. In nucleotides, the CDR3 is TGTGCCAGCAGCTTAGCAGCCGGGAAACAGGGCCACGAGCAGTACTTC. Drawing the rest from reference TRBV7-2 and TRBJ2-7, the complete variable domain is GAGVSQSPSNKVTEKGKDVELRCDPISGHTALYWYRQSLGQGLEFLIYFQGNSAPDKSGLPSDRFSAERTGGSVSTLTIQRTQQEDSAVYLCASSLAAGKQGHEQYFGPGTRLTVT.

The chain joins TRBV2 to TRBJ2-3, with 7 nucleotides matching TRBD1. Germline CDR1 SNHLY, CDR2 FYNNEI. V lost 5 bases and J lost 0; bases outside the gene matches: 5. This CDR3 contains 15 residues. The CDR3 nucleotides read TGTGCCAGCAGTTGGGGACAGACTAGCACAGATACGCAGTATTTT. This gives the protein CASSWGQTSTDTQYF.

This clone was counted once. V gene TRBV6-1 combines with J gene TRBJ1-3; 7 nucleotides line up with TRBD1. Trimming took 2 bases from V and 5 from J; bases not matched to a gene: 3. The CDR3 loop spans 14 amino acids. Per germline, CDR1 MNHNS and CDR2 SASEGT. The CDR3 DNA follows: TGTGCCAGCAGTGAACCGGGACAGAGAAACACCATATATTTT. It is translated as CASSEPGQRNTIYF.

The rearrangement uses TRBV5-1 and TRBJ2-3; no reliable D call. V dropped 0 bases and J dropped 1 base, with 3 bases sitting between them. The CDR3 length is 13 residues. Germline values: CDR1 SGHRS, CDR2 YFSETQ. As DNA, the CDR3 is TGCGCCAGCAGCTTGGAGGGCACAGATACGCAGTATTTT. Amino acid sequence: CASSLEGTDTQYF.

V gene TRBV18 combines with J gene TRBJ2-3; 8 bases are shared with TRBD1. V shed 5 bases, J shed 0 bases, and the junction held 7 bases outside the gene matches. This CDR3 has 16 amino acids. Germline CDR1 and CDR2: KGHSH and LQKENI. The DNA for the CDR3 is TGTGCCAGCTCAAGGCCCACAGGGGGTAGCACAGATACGCAGTATTTT. Residues: CASSRPTGGSTDTQYF.

The rearrangement uses TRBV4-1 and TRBJ1-1; D is undetermined. Germline V lookup: CDR1 MGHRA, CDR2 YSYEKL. Trimming removed 2 bases from V and 9 bases from J, with 19 bases in between. The CDR3 totals 15 residues. CDR3 nucleotide sequence: TGCGCCAGCAGCCAACCGAATCGGAGTCCACAGCAAGCTTTCTTT. It yields the protein CASSQPNRSPQQAFF.

V and J are TRBV15 and TRBJ2-7, with D unclear. The CDR3 extends over 12 amino acids. V lost 0 bases and J lost 4, with 4 bases in between. Germline V gene lookup returns CDR1 LNHNV and CDR2 YYDKDF (reference sequence). CDR3 nucleotides: TGTGCCACCAGCAGAGAAAGGTACGAGCAGTACTTC. Translated: CATSRERYEQYF.

This chain joins TRBV24-1 and TRBJ2-1; 16 nucleotides line up with TRBD2. Trimming took 7 bases from V and 10 from J; bases not matched to a gene: 9. This CDR3 spans 16 amino acids. Germline-derived CDR1 and CDR2 are KGHDR and SFDVKD. The CDR3 is CATSAQGLAGGREQFF. CDR3 bases: TGTGCCACCAGCGCCCAGGGACTAGCGGGGGGGAGGGAGCAGTTCTTC.

V is TRBV15 and J is TRBJ2-3, with D possibly being TRBD1 (8 bases). V lost 0 bases, J lost 6 bases, and 25 bases lay in between. The CDR3 covers 19 residues. Germline loops: CDR1 LNHNV, CDR2 YYDKDF (reference sequence). CDR3 nucleotides: TGTGCCACCAGCAGAGAGGGTGGTCGGACAGGGAGGGGCTCGGATACGCAGTATTTT. Translation: CATSREGGRTGRGSDTQYF. The full variable domain, rest sourced from reference TRBV15 and TRBJ2-3, is DAMVIQNPRYQVTQFGKPVTLSCSQTLNHNVMYWYQQKSSQAPKLLFHYYDKDFNNEADTPDNFQSRRPNTSFCFLDIRSPGLGDTAMYLCATSREGGRTGRGSDTQYFGPGTRLTVL.

The chain has TRBV6-6 and TRBJ1-3; D might be TRBD1 (6 bases). The length of the CDR3 is 20 residues. Trimming pared 6 bases from V and 0 bases from J, leaving 27 bases between. Germline CDR1 MNHNY, CDR2 SVGAGI (reference sequence). CDR3 DNA: TGTGCCAGCAGCGGGACAAGTACTGGCCCCGTAAGGGACTCTGGAAACACCATATATTTT. It codes for CASSGTSTGPVRDSGNTIYF.

This clone came up once. The J gene is TRBJ2-3, the V gene TRBV5-1; 10 nucleotides match TRBD2. This CDR3 region has 14 residues. CDR1 is SGHRS and CDR2 is YFSETQ in the germline V gene. The V and J ends lost 7 bases and 2 bases, in that order; junction bases with no gene match: 4. This CDR3 is CASERGGNTDTQYF. The CDR3 bases are TGCGCCAGCGAGCGGGGGGGAAACACAGATACGCAGTATTTT.

The chain links TRBV27 to TRBJ2-5; 10 bases are a match to TRBD2. CDR3 length: 15 amino acids. Trimming at V came to 6 bases and at J to 5 bases, leaving 9 bases not matched to a gene. Germline assignment: CDR1 MNHEY and CDR2 SMNVEV (reference sequence). The CDR3, as DNA: TGTGCCAGCAGACCACAGCGGGGGGGTTCTGAGACCCAGTACTTC. Translating gives CASRPQRGGSETQYF.

The J gene is TRBJ2-5, the V gene TRBV20-1, with a possible D match to TRBD2 (6 bases). Per germline, CDR1 DFQATT and CDR2 SNEGSKA (reference sequence). The CDR3 runs 13 residues. The V end was cut by 3 bases, the J end by 3 bases, with 11 bases between. CDR3 protein: CSASGGKEETQYF. CDR3 coding DNA: TGCAGTGCTAGTGGGGGGAAGGAAGAGACCCAGTACTTC.

The V call is TRBV10-3, the J call TRBJ2-5; TRBD2 matches 7 bases. CDR1 and CDR2 from the germline V gene are ENHRY and SYGVKD. With 4 bases clipped from V and 10 bases from J, the junction kept 12 bases outside the gene matches. There are 14 residues in the CDR3. CDR3: CAISASRLGEGQYF. In DNA form, the CDR3 reads TGTGCCATCAGTGCCTCGCGGCTCGGGGAGGGCCAGTACTTC.

V usage is TRBV11-2 and J usage is TRBJ2-2; tentatively, D is TRBD2 (5 bases). Germline values: CDR1 SGHAT, CDR2 FQNNGV. The CDR3 spans 13 residues. The V end lost 5 bases, the J end lost 5 bases, and 9 bases lay between the germline ends. CDR3 sequence reads: CASSLGVTGELFF. The CDR3 DNA follows: TGTGCCAGCAGCCTCGGGGTAACCGGGGAGCTGTTTTTT.

The chain combines TRBV29-1 with TRBJ1-1, with unresolved D. V was clipped by 0 bases and J by 1 base, with 9 bases between them. The CDR3 is 14 amino acids. The V gene's germline CDR1 is SQVTM and CDR2 ANQGSEA. Here the CDR3 DNA reads TGCAGCGTTGAAGAGAGTTCAGGGAACACTGAAGCTTTCTTT. As protein: CSVEESSGNTEAFF.

J is TRBJ2-6 and V is TRBV6-5; D is unresolved. The germline V gene has CDR1 MNHEY and CDR2 SVGAGI. V was cut by 4 bases and J by 2 bases, with 12 bases left in between. The length of the CDR3 is 16 residues. The CDR3 loop reads CASSSPGRAGANVLTF. As DNA, the CDR3 is TGTGCCAGCAGTTCCCCCGGACGGGCTGGGGCCAACGTCCTGACTTTC.